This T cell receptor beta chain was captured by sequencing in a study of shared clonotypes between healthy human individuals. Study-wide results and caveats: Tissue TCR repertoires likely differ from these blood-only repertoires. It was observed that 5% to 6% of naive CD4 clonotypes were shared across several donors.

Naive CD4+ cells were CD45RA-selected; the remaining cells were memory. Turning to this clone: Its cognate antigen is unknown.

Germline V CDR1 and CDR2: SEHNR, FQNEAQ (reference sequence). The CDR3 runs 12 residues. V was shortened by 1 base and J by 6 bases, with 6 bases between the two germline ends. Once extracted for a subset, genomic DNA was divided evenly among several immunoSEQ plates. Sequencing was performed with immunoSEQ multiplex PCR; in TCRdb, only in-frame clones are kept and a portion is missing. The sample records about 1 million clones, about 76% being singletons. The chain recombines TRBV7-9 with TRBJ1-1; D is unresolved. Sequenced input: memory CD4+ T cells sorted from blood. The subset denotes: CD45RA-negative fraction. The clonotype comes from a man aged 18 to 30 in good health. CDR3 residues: CASSLGAPEAFF. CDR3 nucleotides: TGTGCCAGCAGCTTAGGGGCTCCTGAAGCTTTCTTT. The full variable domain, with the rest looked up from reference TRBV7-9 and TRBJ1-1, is DTGVSQNPRHKITKRGQNVTFRCDPISEHNRLYWYRQTLGQGPEFLTYFQNEAQLEKSRLLSDRFSAERPKGSFSTLEIQRTEQGDSAMYLCASSLGAPEAFFGQGTRLTVV.